A selection of T cell receptor beta chains follows, all from one sample in a study of cytomegalovirus exposure and HLA in healthy donors. Assay used: immunoSEQ multiplex PCR; TCRdb lists only in-frame clones, some missing. The top ten clones hold 1% of a sample with about 270,000 clones, approximately 86% of them seen once. The sequenced sample was PBMCs. The receptors here all came from a woman under 30 in good health and CMV-seronegative. Both conserved end residues are part of each CDR3. The D gene is left open where the match is weak. Not all rows give a size; the values are once, few, many and, for expanded clones, a class.

cdr3_nt: TGTGCCAGCAGCTCGGACAGGGGAAGTCAGCCCCAGCATTTT; cdr3_aa: CASSSDRGSQPQHF; clone_size: -; d_call: TRBD1; v_call: TRBV7-2; j_call: TRBJ1-5
cdr3_nt: TGTGCCAGCAGCGCTGGCCCGCCCGGGACAGGCTACGAGCAGTACTTC; cdr3_aa: CASSAGPPGTGYEQYF; clone_size: -; d_call: TRBD1; v_call: TRBV9; j_call: TRBJ2-7
cdr3_nt: TGTGCCAGCAGCCCCTTGGGAAGCGGGACTAGCACAGATACGCAGTATTTT; cdr3_aa: CASSPLGSGTSTDTQYF; clone_size: -; d_call: TRBD2; v_call: TRBV9; j_call: TRBJ2-3
cdr3_nt: TGTGCCAGCCCGGGACAGGGAGGGCCTGAAGCTTTCTTT; cdr3_aa: CASPGQGGPEAFF; clone_size: -; d_call: TRBD1; v_call: TRBV5-8; j_call: TRBJ1-1
cdr3_nt: TGTGCCTGGGGCCCCGGACTGACCCAAGAGACCCAGTACTTC; cdr3_aa: CAWGPGLTQETQYF; clone_size: -; d_call: -; v_call: TRBV30; j_call: TRBJ2-5
cdr3_nt: TGTGCCAGCAGCTTACAGGGGGCTTCCTACGAGCAGTACTTC; cdr3_aa: CASSLQGASYEQYF; clone_size: -; d_call: TRBD1; v_call: TRBV7-9; j_call: TRBJ2-7
cdr3_nt: TGTGCCAGCAGTGCGACAGGGGGGAGTCAGCCCCAGCATTTT; cdr3_aa: CASSATGGSQPQHF; clone_size: -; d_call: TRBD1; v_call: TRBV2; j_call: TRBJ1-5
cdr3_nt: TGTGCCAGCAGCCCCGGGACAGGGGTATTCTACGAGCAGTACTTC; cdr3_aa: CASSPGTGVFYEQYF; clone_size: -; d_call: TRBD1; v_call: TRBV7-9; j_call: TRBJ2-7
cdr3_nt: TGTGCCAGCAGCTCCGATGTAGTGGGCAATCAGCCCCAGCATTTT; cdr3_aa: CASSSDVVGNQPQHF; clone_size: -; d_call: -; v_call: TRBV7-9; j_call: TRBJ1-5
cdr3_nt: TGTGCCAGCAGTTACGACAGGAACACCGGGGAGCTGTTTTTT; cdr3_aa: CASSYDRNTGELFF; clone_size: -; d_call: -; v_call: TRBV6-5; j_call: TRBJ2-2
cdr3_nt: TGTGCCAGCAGCGCCCCTAGAGGGACAGTCACAGATACGCAGTATTTT; cdr3_aa: CASSAPRGTVTDTQYF; clone_size: -; d_call: TRBD1; v_call: TRBV9; j_call: TRBJ2-3
cdr3_nt: TGTGCCAGCAGCCCCGGGACAGGGGTACTCTACTTC; cdr3_aa: CASSPGTGVLYF; clone_size: -; d_call: TRBD1; v_call: TRBV7-2; j_call: TRBJ2-7
cdr3_nt: TGCGCCAGCAGCCAGCTAGCGGGGGATTCTAGCACAGATACGCAGTATTTT; cdr3_aa: CASSQLAGDSSTDTQYF; clone_size: -; d_call: TRBD2; v_call: TRBV4-1; j_call: TRBJ2-3
cdr3_nt: TGTGCCAGCAGACCGAGCAGCGGCTTAGCTTATCAGCCCCAGCATTTT; cdr3_aa: CASRPSSGLAYQPQHF; clone_size: once; d_call: -; v_call: TRBV27; j_call: TRBJ1-5
cdr3_nt: TGTGCCAGCACGCGGACAGTTAGTTCGAACACTGAAGCTTTCTTT; cdr3_aa: CASTRTVSSNTEAFF; clone_size: -; d_call: -; v_call: TRBV6-5; j_call: TRBJ1-1
cdr3_nt: TGTGCCAGCCGACGTACGACATCCACCGGGGAGCTGTTTTTT; cdr3_aa: CASRRTTSTGELFF; clone_size: -; d_call: -; v_call: TRBV6-6; j_call: TRBJ2-2
cdr3_nt: TGTGCCAGCAGCTTAAGGGACGGAGGGGAGCAGTACTTC; cdr3_aa: CASSLRDGGEQYF; clone_size: -; d_call: -; v_call: TRBV7-8; j_call: TRBJ2-7
cdr3_nt: TGTGCCAGCAGCGACCCGGGACAGGGGGCCTACGAGCAGTACTTC; cdr3_aa: CASSDPGQGAYEQYF; clone_size: -; d_call: TRBD1; v_call: TRBV7-2; j_call: TRBJ2-7
cdr3_nt: TGTGCCAGCAGTGTGGGACAGCAAGAGACCCAGTACTTC; cdr3_aa: CASSVGQQETQYF; clone_size: once; d_call: TRBD1; v_call: TRBV6-1; j_call: TRBJ2-5
cdr3_nt: TGTGCCAGCAGTGGCACAGGGACTAACTATGGCTACACCTTC; cdr3_aa: CASSGTGTNYGYTF; clone_size: -; d_call: -; v_call: TRBV2; j_call: TRBJ1-2
cdr3_nt: TGTGCCAGCAGCGGCCTAGGACAGGTGGCAATAAGCTACACCTTC; cdr3_aa: CASSGLGQVAISYTF; clone_size: -; d_call: TRBD1; v_call: TRBV5-4; j_call: TRBJ1-2
cdr3_nt: TGTGCCAGCAGCCCCTCTAGGCGGGGGCCGTCCTACGAGCAGTACTTC; cdr3_aa: CASSPSRRGPSYEQYF; clone_size: -; d_call: -; v_call: TRBV11-2; j_call: TRBJ2-7
cdr3_nt: TGCGCCAGCAGCCAAGAATTCGACAGAGTTTCCATAAATTCACCCCTCCACTTT; cdr3_aa: CASSQEFDRVSINSPLHF; clone_size: -; d_call: -; v_call: TRBV4-3; j_call: TRBJ1-6
cdr3_nt: TGTGCCAGCTCACTACTAGCGGGGGCCCAAGAGACCCAGTACTTC; cdr3_aa: CASSLLAGAQETQYF; clone_size: -; d_call: TRBD2; v_call: TRBV7-9; j_call: TRBJ2-5
cdr3_nt: TGTGCCAGTAGTCCGCGCACTCTAGCGGGAGGGCTTCTCGGGTACAATGAGCAGTTCTTC; cdr3_aa: CASSPRTLAGGLLGYNEQFF; clone_size: -; d_call: TRBD2; v_call: TRBV19; j_call: TRBJ2-1
cdr3_nt: TGTGCCATCAGCCGGGACAGTACGCGCTCTGGGGCCAACGTCCTGACTTTC; cdr3_aa: CAISRDSTRSGANVLTF; clone_size: -; d_call: TRBD1; v_call: TRBV10-3; j_call: TRBJ2-6
cdr3_nt: TGCGCCAGCAGCACCCAAGAGGGAGGGAACGAGCAGTACTTC; cdr3_aa: CASSTQEGGNEQYF; clone_size: -; d_call: TRBD2; v_call: TRBV4-1; j_call: TRBJ2-7
cdr3_nt: TGTGCCAGCAGCGTCGGACAGACTGGAAACACCATATATTTT; cdr3_aa: CASSVGQTGNTIYF; clone_size: -; d_call: -; v_call: TRBV7-2; j_call: TRBJ1-3
cdr3_nt: TGTGCCAGCAGTTATCGGACTGGGAACACTGAAGCTTTCTTT; cdr3_aa: CASSYRTGNTEAFF; clone_size: -; d_call: -; v_call: TRBV6-5; j_call: TRBJ1-1
cdr3_nt: TGTGCCAGCAGCCAAGAGCCCCACAGGGCGGGGAACACCGGGGAGCTGTTTTTT; cdr3_aa: CASSQEPHRAGNTGELFF; clone_size: -; d_call: -; v_call: TRBV14; j_call: TRBJ2-2
cdr3_nt: TGTGCCAGCAGCCAAGGACAGGGTGGAAACTATGGCTACACCTTC; cdr3_aa: CASSQGQGGNYGYTF; clone_size: few; d_call: TRBD1; v_call: TRBV4-2; j_call: TRBJ1-2
cdr3_nt: TGTGCCAGCAGTGACGCCGGGGTTTGGGGCTACACCTTC; cdr3_aa: CASSDAGVWGYTF; clone_size: -; d_call: -; v_call: TRBV2; j_call: TRBJ1-2
cdr3_nt: TGCGCCAGCAGCTTGGCGGGGGAGGACTATGGCTACACCTTC; cdr3_aa: CASSLAGEDYGYTF; clone_size: -; d_call: -; v_call: TRBV5-1; j_call: TRBJ1-2
cdr3_nt: TGCGCCAGCAGCCTAGGGACTAGCGGGAAGACAGATACGCAGTATTTT; cdr3_aa: CASSLGTSGKTDTQYF; clone_size: -; d_call: TRBD2; v_call: TRBV10-1; j_call: TRBJ2-3
cdr3_nt: TGTGCCAGCAGCGCTGGGACAGGGAGCTCCTACGAGCAGTACTTC; cdr3_aa: CASSAGTGSSYEQYF; clone_size: -; d_call: TRBD1; v_call: TRBV7-6; j_call: TRBJ2-7
cdr3_nt: TGTGCCAGCAGTGAATCCGAGACTCTAGCCAAAAACATTCAGTACTTC; cdr3_aa: CASSESETLAKNIQYF; clone_size: -; d_call: -; v_call: TRBV6-1; j_call: TRBJ2-4
cdr3_nt: TGCGCCAGCAGCTTGGGGCGGGCTAGCACAGATACGCAGTATTTT; cdr3_aa: CASSLGRASTDTQYF; clone_size: -; d_call: -; v_call: TRBV5-1; j_call: TRBJ2-3
cdr3_nt: TGTGCCAGCAGTTCGGATCGGGACAGGGCGAACTATGGCTACACCTTC; cdr3_aa: CASSSDRDRANYGYTF; clone_size: -; d_call: TRBD1; v_call: TRBV27; j_call: TRBJ1-2
cdr3_nt: TGTGCCAGCAGCGACCCCCGGGACAGGGAAACAGATACGCAGTATTTT; cdr3_aa: CASSDPRDRETDTQYF; clone_size: -; d_call: TRBD1; v_call: TRBV13; j_call: TRBJ2-3
cdr3_nt: TGTGCCAGCAGTGAAGCGCTTCCAAACAGGTACAATGAGCAGTTCTTC; cdr3_aa: CASSEALPNRYNEQFF; clone_size: -; d_call: -; v_call: TRBV2; j_call: TRBJ2-1
cdr3_nt: TGTGCCAGCAGACAGGGAAGCTCCTACAATGAGCAGTTCTTC; cdr3_aa: CASRQGSSYNEQFF; clone_size: -; d_call: -; v_call: TRBV27; j_call: TRBJ2-1
cdr3_nt: TGTGCCAGTCGATCTAGCGGGCTGAACTACAATGAGCAGTTCTTC; cdr3_aa: CASRSSGLNYNEQFF; clone_size: -; d_call: TRBD2; v_call: TRBV19; j_call: TRBJ2-1